This TCR beta chain was sequenced during a study of CD4 T cells in relation to SARS-CoV-2 and coronaviruses. On the study more broadly: After nine to eleven days of antigen culture, PBMC TCR beta CDR3s were sequenced. No peptide or an HIV-1 Nef peptide pool served as negative control. Notes on the study in general: No crossreactivity against non-spike viral proteins was tested here.

Method: immunoSEQ multiplex PCR; TCRdb's copy keeps in-frame clones and lacks some. The profile shows around 23,000 clones, 75% to 85% of them singletons. Of note for this clone: Its specificity is not known.

V shed 6 bases, J shed 2 bases, and the junction held 7 bases outside the gene matches. The germline CDR1 and CDR2 sequences are WSHSY and SAAADI. This CDR3 is built from 16 residues. The unexposed donors gave CD4+ T cells in 2011-2018, prior to COVID-19. CD4+ T cells were isolated from the cells after nine to eleven days of culture. Testing used SARS-CoV-2 S/N and four cold-coronavirus spikes on unexposed-donor CD4+ T cells, cells permitting. This TCR came from a human donor in good health. The chain has TRBV10-2 and TRBJ2-6, with TRBD2 matching over 7 bases. The sequenced material came from CD4+ T cells from PBMCs, cultured in vitro. The DNA for the CDR3 is TGCGCCAGCAGGACCCAAGGGAGGGCTGGGGCCAACGTCCTGACTTTC. Protein product: CASRTQGRAGANVLTF.